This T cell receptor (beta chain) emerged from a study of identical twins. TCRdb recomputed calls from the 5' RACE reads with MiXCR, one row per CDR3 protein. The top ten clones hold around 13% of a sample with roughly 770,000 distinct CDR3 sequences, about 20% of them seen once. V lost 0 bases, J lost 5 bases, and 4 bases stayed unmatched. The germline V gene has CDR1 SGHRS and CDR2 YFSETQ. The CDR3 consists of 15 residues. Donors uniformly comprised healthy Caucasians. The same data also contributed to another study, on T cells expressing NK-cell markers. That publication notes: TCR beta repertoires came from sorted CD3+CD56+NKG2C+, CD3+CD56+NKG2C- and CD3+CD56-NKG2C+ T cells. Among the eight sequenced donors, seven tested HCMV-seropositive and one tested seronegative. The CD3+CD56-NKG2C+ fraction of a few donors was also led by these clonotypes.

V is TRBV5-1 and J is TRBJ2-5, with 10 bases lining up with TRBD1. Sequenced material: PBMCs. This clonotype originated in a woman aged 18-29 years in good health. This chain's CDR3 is CASSLGQGAMETQYF. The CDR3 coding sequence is TGCGCCAGCAGCTTGGGACAGGGGGCAATGGAGACCCAGTACTTC.